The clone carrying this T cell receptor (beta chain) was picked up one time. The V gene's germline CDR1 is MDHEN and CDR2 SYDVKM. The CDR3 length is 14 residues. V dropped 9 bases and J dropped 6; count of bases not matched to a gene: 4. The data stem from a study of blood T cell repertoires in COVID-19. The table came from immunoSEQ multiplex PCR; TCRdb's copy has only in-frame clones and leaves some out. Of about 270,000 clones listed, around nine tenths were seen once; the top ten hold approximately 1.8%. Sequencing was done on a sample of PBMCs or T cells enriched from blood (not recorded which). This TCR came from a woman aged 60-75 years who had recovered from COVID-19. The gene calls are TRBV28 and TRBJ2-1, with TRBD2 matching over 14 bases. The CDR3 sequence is CASSTSGRGNEQFF. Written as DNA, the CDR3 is TGTGCCAGTTCGACTAGCGGGAGGGGCAATGAGCAGTTCTTC. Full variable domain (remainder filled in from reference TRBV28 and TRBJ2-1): DVKVTQSSRYLVKRTGEKVFLECVQDMDHENMFWYRQDPGLGLRLIYFSYDVKMKEKGDIPEGYSVSREKKERFSLILESASTNQTSMYLCASSTSGRGNEQFFGPGTRLTVL.